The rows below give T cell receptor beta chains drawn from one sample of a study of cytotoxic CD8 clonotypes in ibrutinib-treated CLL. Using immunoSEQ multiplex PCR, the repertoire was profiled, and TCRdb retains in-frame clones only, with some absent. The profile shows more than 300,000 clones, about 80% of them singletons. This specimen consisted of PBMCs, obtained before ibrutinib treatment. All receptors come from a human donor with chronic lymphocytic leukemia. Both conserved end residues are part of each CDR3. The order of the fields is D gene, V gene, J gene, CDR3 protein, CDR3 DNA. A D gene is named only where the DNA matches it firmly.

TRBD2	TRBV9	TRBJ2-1	CASSGSGRASHNEQFF	TGTGCCAGCAGCGGTAGCGGGAGGGCTTCCCACAATGAGCAGTTCTTC
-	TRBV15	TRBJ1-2	CATSIQGSYGYTF	TGTGCCACCAGCATTCAGGGGTCCTATGGCTACACCTTC
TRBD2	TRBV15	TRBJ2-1	CATSRVRASGTRGSYNEQFF	TGTGCCACCAGCAGAGTTAGGGCTAGCGGGACCCGGGGGTCCTACAATGAGCAGTTCTTC
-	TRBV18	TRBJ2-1	CASSPDVRQDEQFF	TGTGCCAGCTCACCGGACGTACGGCAGGATGAGCAGTTCTTC
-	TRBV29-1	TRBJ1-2	CSVDFGVRYGYTF	TGCAGCGTTGATTTCGGGGTGAGGTATGGCTACACCTTC
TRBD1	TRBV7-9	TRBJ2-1	CASSSAGTGQFF	TGTGCCAGCAGCTCTGCCGGGACAGGGCAGTTCTTC
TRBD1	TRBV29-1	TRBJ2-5	CSVELTGAGETQYF	TGCAGCGTTGAATTGACAGGGGCAGGGGAGACCCAGTACTTC
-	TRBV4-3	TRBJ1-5	CASSPRWGEHQPQHF	TGCGCCAGCAGCCCGAGGTGGGGGGAGCATCAGCCCCAGCATTTT
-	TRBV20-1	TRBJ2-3	CSAGGTDTQYF	TGCAGTGCAGGGGGCACAGATACGCAGTATTTT
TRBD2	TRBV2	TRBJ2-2	CASRKTSGNLGELFF	TGTGCCAGCAGAAAGACTAGCGGGAACCTGGGGGAGCTGTTTTTT